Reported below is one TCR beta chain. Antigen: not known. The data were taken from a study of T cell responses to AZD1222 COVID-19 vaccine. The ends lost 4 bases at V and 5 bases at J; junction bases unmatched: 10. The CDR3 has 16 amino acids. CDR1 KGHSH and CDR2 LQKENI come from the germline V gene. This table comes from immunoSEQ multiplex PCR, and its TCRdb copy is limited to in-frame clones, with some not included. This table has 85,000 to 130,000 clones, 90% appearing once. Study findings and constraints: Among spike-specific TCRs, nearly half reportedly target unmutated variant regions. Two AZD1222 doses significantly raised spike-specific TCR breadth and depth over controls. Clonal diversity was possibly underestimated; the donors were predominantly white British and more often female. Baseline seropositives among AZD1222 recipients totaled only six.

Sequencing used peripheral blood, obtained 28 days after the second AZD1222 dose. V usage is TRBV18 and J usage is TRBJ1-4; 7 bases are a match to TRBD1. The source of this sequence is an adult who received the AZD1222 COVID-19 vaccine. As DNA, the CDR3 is TGTGCCAGCTCACTGCAGGGGGGCCGGGCCAATGAAAAACTGTTTTTT. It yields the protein CASSLQGGRANEKLFF.